One sample yielded the 21 T cell receptor beta chains listed below, sequenced in a study of blood T cell repertoires in COVID-19. The repertoire was sequenced with immunoSEQ multiplex PCR; TCRdb's copy has only in-frame clones and lacks some. The data contain approximately 390,000 clones, about 87% of them singletons. The sequencing input was PBMCs or T cells enriched from blood (not recorded which). The receptors were sampled from a woman aged 50 to 60 who had recovered from COVID-19.

The chain has TRBV4-1 and TRBJ2-7; 10 bases align to TRBD2. Germline CDR1 is MGHRA and CDR2 is YSYEKL. V lost 0 bases to trimming and J lost 6 bases; unmatched junction nucleotides: 11. The CDR3 is 17 amino acids. The CDR3 coding sequence is TGCGCCAGCAGCCAAGACGGGAGCCAACGACTAGCGGGCGAGCAGTACTTC. Translating gives CASSQDGSQRLAGEQYF.

The rearrangement uses TRBV6-2 or TRBV6-3 and TRBJ1-5, with D uncertain. With 4 bases removed from V and 0 bases from J, the gap between germline ends came to 7 bases. Germline V lookup: CDR1 MNHEY, CDR2 SVGEGT. There are 14 residues in the CDR3. The CDR3 protein is CASSSGYSNQPQHF. The CDR3 coding sequence is TGTGCCAGCAGTTCGGGTTATAGCAATCAGCCCCAGCATTTT.

The gene calls are TRBV9 and TRBJ2-7; D gene ambiguous. Germline V gene data show CDR1 as SGDLS and CDR2 as YYNGEE. The CDR3 is 15 amino acids. V was cut by 0 bases and J by 0 bases, with 10 bases left in between. The CDR3 sequence is CASSVGGSLSYEQYF. DNA of the CDR3: TGTGCCAGCAGCGTAGGAGGCTCCCTCTCCTACGAGCAGTACTTC.

This chain links TRBV19 with TRBJ2-5; maybe TRBD2 (6 bases). This CDR3 region has 14 residues. CDR1 LNHDA and CDR2 SQIVND come from the germline V gene (reference sequence). Trimming shortened V by 3 bases and J by 3 bases, and 11 bases separated the two germline ends. CDR3 in amino acids: CASSMREGEETQYF. The CDR3 region has the DNA TGTGCCAGTAGTATGCGGGAAGGAGAAGAGACCCAGTACTTC.

V usage is TRBV12-3 or TRBV12-4 and J usage is TRBJ1-2; weak D call: TRBD1 (5 bases). This CDR3 region has 13 residues. Trimming pared 6 bases from V and 4 bases from J, leaving 12 bases between. The CDR3 spells CASRLDTFYGYTF. The CDR3 nucleotides read TGTGCCAGCAGATTGGACACCTTCTATGGCTACACCTTC.

This clone was found a few times. CDR3 amino acids: CASGVTNYGYTF. In nucleotides, the CDR3 is TGTGCCAGCGGGGTGACTAACTATGGCTACACCTTC. The chain combines TRBV10-3 with TRBJ1-2; D is unresolved. The germline CDR1 and CDR2 sequences are ENHRY and SYGVKD. Trimming shortened V by 10 bases and J by 0 bases, and 9 bases separated the two germline ends. This CDR3 region has 12 residues.

This chain uses TRBV11-2 with TRBJ1-5, with TRBD1 matching over 11 bases. The CDR3 is 14 residues long. Trimming at V came to 6 bases and at J to 5 bases, leaving 3 bases not matched to a gene. Per germline, CDR1 SGHAT and CDR2 FQNNGV. CDR3 in amino acids: CASRGQGEYQPQHF. CDR3 sequence (DNA): TGTGCCAGCAGGGGACAGGGGGAGTATCAGCCCCAGCATTTT.

This clone was counted between two and nine times. The CDR3 sequence is CAIGGGQLNQPQHF. CDR3 nucleotides: TGTGCCATCGGAGGGGGACAGCTTAATCAGCCCCAGCATTTT. The V gene is TRBV28, the J gene TRBJ1-5; 7 bases are shared with TRBD1. Germline CDR1 MDHEN, CDR2 SYDVKM. The CDR3 runs 14 residues. J was trimmed by 4 bases and V by 10 bases; bases with no gene match: 10.

This clone showed up just once. This rearrangement joins TRBV28 to TRBJ2-7; TRBD1 agrees at 9 bases. CDR1 is MDHEN, CDR2 SYDVKM, per germline. This CDR3 region has 15 residues. The junction had 6 bases not matched to a gene; V was cut back by 6 bases and J by 0 bases. CDR3: CASRSPGQGSYEQYF. CDR3 nucleotides: TGTGCCAGCAGGTCGCCGGGACAGGGCTCCTACGAGCAGTACTTC.

The genes are TRBV3-1 (or the pseudogene TRBV3-2) and TRBJ2-7, with TRBD1 matching over 9 bases. With 4 bases clipped from V and 6 bases from J, the junction kept 7 bases outside the gene matches. There are 14 residues in the CDR3. Germline loops: CDR1 LGHDT, CDR2 YNNKEL (reference sequence). The CDR3 protein is CASSLRQGGGEQYF. The CDR3 DNA follows: TGTGCCAGCAGCCTCCGACAGGGGGGGGGCGAGCAGTACTTC.

This clone has just a few counts. V gene TRBV27 combines with J gene TRBJ1-4; D possibly corresponds to TRBD1 (5 bases). V was pared by 8 bases and J by 4 bases, with 20 bases between. Germline V gene data show CDR1 as MNHEY and CDR2 as SMNVEV (reference sequence). The length of the CDR3 is 16 residues. The CDR3 region is CASGGSGTEYNEKLFF. The CDR3 region has the DNA TGTGCCAGCGGGGGGTCGGGCACGGAGTATAATGAAAAACTGTTTTTT.

The V and J genes are TRBV5-1 and TRBJ1-5; 9 positions agree with TRBD1. The CDR3 runs 14 residues. Germline CDR1 reads SGHRS; CDR2 reads YFSETQ. Trimming at V came to 4 bases and at J to 6 bases, leaving 5 bases not matched to a gene. The DNA for the CDR3 is TGCGCCAGCAGCCTCGGGACAGGGAGTCAGCCCCAGCATTTT. Translation gives CASSLGTGSQPQHF.

This chain links TRBV9 with TRBJ2-1; the D gene is possibly TRBD2 (7 bases). CDR1 and CDR2 from the germline V gene are SGDLS and YYNGEE. The length of the CDR3 is 17 residues. V was shortened by 0 bases and J by 6 bases, with 19 bases between the two germline ends. The DNA for the CDR3 is TGTGCCAGCAGCGTAGGGGGGGGCCTTCTCGAAGGCAATGAGCAGTTCTTC. Translating it yields CASSVGGGLLEGNEQFF.

The chain uses TRBV5-1 and TRBJ2-5, with 13 nucleotides matching TRBD2. Losses at the gene ends were 3 bases for V and 4 bases for J; bases not matched to a gene: 3. In germline, CDR1 is SGHRS, CDR2 YFSETQ. The CDR3 loop spans 15 amino acids. CDR3 bases: TGCGCCAGCAGCTCCACTAGCGGGGGGGTAGAGACCCAGTACTTC. This gives the protein CASSSTSGGVETQYF.

The V gene is TRBV24-1, the J gene TRBJ2-1, with 7 bases fitting TRBD2. Germline V gene lookup returns CDR1 KGHDR and CDR2 SFDVKD. This CDR3 is built from 16 residues. The V gene end was trimmed by 3 bases and the J gene end by 8 bases; junction bases not matched to a gene: 12. The CDR3 region is CATSDPLSGVGDEQFF. Written as DNA, the CDR3 is TGTGCCACCAGTGATCCCCTGAGCGGGGTCGGAGATGAGCAGTTCTTC.

The chain uses TRBV29-1 and TRBJ1-1; 8 nucleotides line up with TRBD1. CDR1 SQVTM and CDR2 ANQGSEA come from the germline V gene. V was clipped by 7 bases and J by 0 bases; unmatched bases: 7. This CDR3 region has 14 residues. The DNA for the CDR3 is TGCAGCGCTGCCGGGACAGGAGTGAACACTGAAGCTTTCTTT. Translating gives CSAAGTGVNTEAFF.

The chain uses TRBV6-1 and TRBJ1-4; 7 nucleotides agree with TRBD1. Germline V gives CDR1 MNHNS, CDR2 SASEGT. The CDR3 is 16 residues long. V was clipped by 3 bases and J by 6 bases; unmatched bases: 10. CDR3 residues: CASSDQARQGDEKLFF. CDR3 DNA: TGTGCCAGCAGTGATCAGGCTAGACAGGGCGATGAAAAACTGTTTTTT.

The chain is built from TRBV30 and TRBJ1-6; TRBD1 aligns across 7 bases. V lost 4 bases to trimming and J lost 4 bases; unmatched junction nucleotides: 1. Germline loops: CDR1 GTSNPN, CDR2 SVGIG (reference sequence). The CDR3 runs 13 residues. This chain's CDR3 is CAWKTGYNSPLHF. For the CDR3, the DNA is TGTGCCTGGAAGACAGGGTATAATTCACCCCTCCACTTT.

This clone appeared a few times. This chain joins TRBV30 and TRBJ1-5; 7 bases line up with TRBD1. The germline V gene has CDR1 GTSNPN and CDR2 SVGIG (reference sequence). J was trimmed by 4 bases and V by 3 bases; bases with no gene match: 9. This CDR3 contains 15 residues. CDR3 in DNA: TGTGCCTGGAGAAAGAGGGACAGAGCAAATCAGCCCCAGCATTTT. Protein sequence: CAWRKRDRANQPQHF.

The chain recombines TRBV9 with TRBJ1-3; D is undetermined. The germline V and J ends were trimmed by 0 bases and 0 bases, with 4 bases remaining between them. CDR3 length: 14 amino acids. Germline CDR1 reads SGDLS; CDR2 reads YYNGEE. For the CDR3, the DNA is TGTGCCAGCAGCGTAGATAACTCTGGAAACACCATATATTTT. This translates into CASSVDNSGNTIYF.

The chain uses TRBV29-1 and TRBJ2-3; TRBD1 agrees at 9 bases. J was trimmed by 6 bases and V by 5 bases; bases with no gene match: 9. CDR1 SQVTM and CDR2 ANQGSEA come from the germline V gene. The CDR3 spans 14 residues. CDR3 coding DNA: TGCAGCGTTCAACAGGGGGCGCAAACGGATACGCAGTATTTT. Translated: CSVQQGAQTDTQYF.